The source of this TCR beta chain is a study of T cell changes during pregnancy in multiple sclerosis. Using immunoSEQ multiplex PCR, the repertoire was profiled, and TCRdb retains in-frame clones only, with some absent. The sample has some 60,000 clones, roughly 88% seen once. The CDR3 extends over 15 amino acids. V gave up 6 bases and J gave up 1 base; unmatched junction bases: 7. The germline gives CDR1 SNHLY, CDR2 FYNNEI. The TCR originated in a female donor in good health, enrolled as a control in a pregnancy study. The sample in question was peripheral blood, obtained in the third trimester of pregnancy. The chain couples TRBV2 to TRBJ2-3; 7 nucleotides line up with TRBD1. This CDR3 is CASRIQGVGTDTQYF. The CDR3 DNA sequence: TGTGCCAGCAGGATCCAGGGGGTTGGCACAGATACGCAGTATTTT.